Here is one TCR beta chain with its context. Its specificity is not known. There are 14 residues in the CDR3. Germline-derived CDR1 and CDR2 are SGHDT and YYEEEE. The V segment lost 4 bases and the J segment 7 bases; nucleotides outside the gene matches: 10. Researchers ran the PCR with 60 Vbeta and 13 Jbeta primers. Study processing details: In a later analysis, roughly 11 million of approximately 80 million unique beta chains occurred in at least two donors. This table comes from immunoSEQ multiplex PCR, and its TCRdb copy is limited to in-frame clones, with some not included. V and J calls and clone size are those listed in that table; D and trimming were worked out from the DNA. The sample lists about 110,000 clones, 60% to 80% occurring once. The sample originates from a study of cytomegalovirus exposure and HLA in healthy donors. Study-level background: Among over 300 genotyped donors, around 80% fell in the Caucasian-associated ancestry cluster.

Points from the study as a whole: Association with HLA alleles at 0.05 false discovery rate was found for approximately 18,000 TCR beta sequences in a later analysis. TCR beta sequences reportedly predicted most subjects' HLA-A and HLA-B alleles accurately.

This TCR came from a man aged 35-49 years in good health and CMV-seronegative. Material: PBMCs. J is TRBJ2-7 and V is TRBV5-6, with 8 bases lining up with TRBD1. CDR3 nucleotides: TGTGCCAGCAGCGGGGGGACAGGAGGGGGTGAGCAGTACTTC. Translated, it gives CASSGGTGGGEQYF.